The 3 T cell receptor beta chains given below trace back to one sample, sequenced in a study of blood T cell repertoires in COVID-19. Data came from immunoSEQ multiplex PCR; TCRdb stores just in-frame clones and leaves some out. Of roughly 360,000 clones in the sample, around 83% were seen once. Sequenced sample: PBMCs or T cells enriched from blood (not recorded which). The receptors were gathered from a woman between 45 and 65 years old who had recovered from COVID-19.

The chain couples TRBV4-1 to TRBJ2-3, with a weak D call TRBD1 (6 bases). The ends were cut back, 3 bases at V and 2 bases at J, with 9 bases in the middle. Germline V CDR1 and CDR2: MGHRA, YSYEKL. The CDR3 spans 14 residues. The CDR3 coding sequence is TGCGCCAGCAGCCACGACAGGCCCACAGATACGCAGTATTTT. Translated: CASSHDRPTDTQYF.

The chain is built from TRBV11-2 and TRBJ1-1; D remains unclear. This CDR3 has 11 residues. Per germline, CDR1 SGHAT and CDR2 FQNNGV. V lost 8 bases and J lost 4, with 8 bases in between. This CDR3 reads CASGPGTEAFF. The CDR3 nucleotides are TGTGCCAGCGGTCCGGGCACTGAAGCTTTCTTT. Complete variable domain (other parts from reference TRBV11-2 and TRBJ1-1): EAGVAQSPRYKIIEKRQSVAFWCNPISGHATLYWYQQILGQGPKLLIQFQNNGVVDDSQLPKDRFSAERLKGVDSTLKIQPAKLEDSAVYLCASGPGTEAFFGQGTRLTVV.

This clone has only a few counts. The chain couples TRBV5-8 to TRBJ1-2, with D possibly being TRBD1 (5 bases). V was cut by 2 bases and J by 3 bases, with 14 bases left in between. Germline V gene lookup returns CDR1 SGHTS and CDR2 YDEGEE. The CDR3 sequence is 15 residues long. As DNA, the CDR3 is TGTGCCAGCAGCTTACCAGGGATCCGGGACTATGGCTACACCTTC. Protein: CASSLPGIRDYGYTF.